The source of this T cell receptor (beta chain) is a study of T cell responses to AZD1222 COVID-19 vaccine. Study results and caveats: Spike-specific TCR breadth and depth rose after two AZD1222 doses. Close to half of spike-specific TCRs reportedly recognize unmutated variant regions.

Measured with immunoSEQ multiplex PCR; TCRdb has only the in-frame clones, and not every one. The sample shows around 100,000 clones, roughly 84% of them seen only once. The CDR3 has 14 residues. CDR1 and CDR2 from the germline V gene are SQVTM and ANQGSEA. V was trimmed by 4 bases and J by 9 bases, leaving 21 bases between them. Comment on this clone: What it recognizes is unknown.

Source: peripheral blood, taken on day 0 of AZD1222 vaccination. The chain uses TRBV29-1 and TRBJ2-5; D tentatively fits TRBD1 or TRBD2 (5 bases each). The clonotype comes from an adult in good health. Here the CDR3 reads CSVVFLGRETAQYF. In DNA, the CDR3 is TGCAGCGTTGTGTTCCTGGGCAGGGAGACGGCCCAGTACTTC.